Reported below is one TCR beta chain. Its antigen is unidentified. The junction and the germline gene differ at one end; a read error may be behind it. With 500 ng total RNA as template and a constant-region primer, TCR beta cDNA was made. The TCR beta library was amplified through three nested multiplex PCR rounds in a modified ARM-PCR procedure. MiXCR, run by TCRdb on the multiplex PCR reads, gives a single entry per CDR3 protein. The data contain tens of thousands of distinct CDR3 sequences, over 60% of them singletons. The data were taken from a study of tumor-infiltrating lymphocytes in primary liver carcinoma. Study-wide background: Samples yielded about 3.5 to 8 million productive TCRbeta reads, similar across tissue types.

Broader study findings: Tumor-adjacent and tumor-blood pairs shared less of their repertoires than tumor region pairs shared.

Taking about 18-32 mg of unsorted bulk tissue, the authors co-extracted RNA and DNA. Those sampled were patients whose primary liver carcinoma was treated by surgical resection. Five distinct regions per tumor were sampled. This clonotype was sampled from a man aged 35 to 55 with primary liver carcinoma and hepatitis B virus infection. The specimen sequenced was liver tumor tissue from sampling region 4. Subset in this sample: tumor region T4, right-lateral pole.

CDR3: CASSSPSSNKNIQHF. The CDR3 DNA sequence: TGTGCCAGCAGCTCCCCTAGTAGCAACAAAAACATTCAGCACTTC. V gene TRBV5-4 combines with J gene TRBJ2-4; the D is unclear. The CDR3 totals 15 residues. Germline values: CDR1 SGHNT, CDR2 YYREEE (reference sequence).